This is a list of T cell receptor beta chains from one sample in a study of T cells in Graves' hyperthyroidism and ophthalmopathy. TCRdb analysed the multiplex PCR reads with MiXCR anew, one entry per CDR3 protein. Among roughly 570,000 distinct CDR3 sequences, 40% to 55% were seen once, and the ten largest hold under 20%. Sequenced sample: peripheral blood or thyroid tissue (not recorded which). Source of these receptors: an adult woman with Graves' disease, either hyperthyroidism or ophthalmopathy (not recorded which). Each CDR3 is given without its conserved first and last residue.

v_call: TRBV5-6; cdr3_aa: ASSQGRGNYGYT
v_call: TRBV19; cdr3_aa: ASSSWGRGQPQH
v_call: TRBV5-1; cdr3_aa: ASSLETGTGYT
v_call: TRBV28; cdr3_aa: ATGDRVHEQY
v_call: TRBV11-2; cdr3_aa: ASSLPISRNTIY
v_call: TRBV10-2; cdr3_aa: ASSAGQGMMETQY
v_call: TRBV2; cdr3_aa: ASSLTSGGGGDEQY
v_call: TRBV7-7; cdr3_aa: ASRVSGRSEYEQY
v_call: TRBV28; cdr3_aa: ASGVAAHEQY
v_call: TRBV7-9; cdr3_aa: ASSPGQGYYGYT
v_call: TRBV6-6; cdr3_aa: ASSGLVTGVLGAF
v_call: TRBV6-5; cdr3_aa: ASSLSRGRNQPQH
v_call: TRBV5-1; cdr3_aa: ASKPGPGTPGYTIY
v_call: TRBV9; cdr3_aa: ASSLGQSNSPLH
v_call: TRBV29-1; cdr3_aa: SVESRKYEQY
v_call: TRBV7-2; cdr3_aa: ASSYIGLGEEETQY
v_call: TRBV29-1; cdr3_aa: SVDEDSSLT
v_call: TRBV4-2; cdr3_aa: ASSRGTGAYGQY